This T cell receptor (beta chain) originates from a study of patients and donors after allogeneic stem cell transplantation. TCRdb reanalysed the RT-PCR reads using MiXCR and keeps one entry per CDR3 protein. The data hold about 960,000 distinct CDR3 sequences, with approximately 18% observed a single time. With 3 bases removed from V and 7 bases from J, the gap between germline ends came to 20 bases. CDR3 length: 16 amino acids. Germline V gives CDR1 SGHRS, CDR2 YFSETQ. This receptor was identified in a human donor who was either an allogeneic HSCT recipient or a stem cell or donor lymphocyte infusion donor (not recorded which). It is not recorded whose cells these are; they may come from a transplant donor. Sample: blood, either unsorted or a sorted T cell fraction (not recorded which). The chain is built from TRBV5-1 and TRBJ2-1; D perhaps matches TRBD1 (6 bases). The CDR3 region is CASSSQTGSVQNEQFF. DNA for the CDR3: TGCGCCAGCAGCTCTCAGACAGGTAGCGTCCAAAATGAGCAGTTCTTC.